These T cell receptor beta chains were read from a single sample in a study of T cell changes during pregnancy in multiple sclerosis. Clones were sequenced by immunoSEQ multiplex PCR, and TCRdb holds only the in-frame ones, with some missing. The sample includes fewer than 80,000 clones, around 94% of them seen just once. This specimen was CD4+ T cells from peripheral blood mononuclear cells, taken after pregnancy. Receptors were obtained from a female donor with multiple sclerosis, enrolled in a pregnancy study. Both conserved end residues are part of each CDR3. The D gene is left open where the match is weak. Some rows have no size entry. The others give once, few or many, or a class for an expanded clone.

V,J,D,size,DNA,CDR3
TRBV6-5,TRBJ2-7,-,-,TGTGCCAGCAGTTACGGCCCGTCCTACGAGCAGTACTTC,CASSYGPSYEQYF
TRBV19,TRBJ2-7,-,-,TGTGCCAGTAGGGCTCGGGGAACCTACGAGCAGTACTTC,CASRARGTYEQYF
TRBV7-2,TRBJ2-1,TRBD2,-,TGTGCCAGCAGCCGAGGACTAGCGGGTAAGCAGTTCTTC,CASSRGLAGKQFF
TRBV5-6,TRBJ2-1,-,-,TGTGCCAGCAGCTTGGAAAGGGGTCGCGAGCAGTTCTTC,CASSLERGREQFF
TRBV10-3,TRBJ2-3,TRBD1,-,TGTGCCATCAAACAGGGGCCAGATACGCAGTATTTT,CAIKQGPDTQYF
TRBV28,TRBJ2-1,TRBD2,-,TGTGCCAGCAGTGGACTAGCGTTTTACAATGAGCAGTTCTTC,CASSGLAFYNEQFF
TRBV28,TRBJ2-1,TRBD2,once,TGTGCCAGCAGTACCCGGACTAGCGGGATGAAATATGAGCAGTTCTTC,CASSTRTSGMKYEQFF
TRBV6-5,TRBJ1-2,TRBD1,-,TGTGCCAGCAGACTGACAGGGGCCTATGGCTACACCTTC,CASRLTGAYGYTF
TRBV5-1,TRBJ1-3,-,-,TGCGCCAGCAGCTTGAGGTCTGGAGGGCAGGCCTTCCTAAACACCATATATTTT,CASSLRSGGQAFLNTIYF
TRBV4-2,TRBJ2-1,TRBD2,-,TGTGCCAGCAGCCAAGGCACGACTAGCGACTACAATGAGCAGTTCTTC,CASSQGTTSDYNEQFF
TRBV5-1,TRBJ2-7,TRBD2,-,TGCGCCAGTACACTAGCGGGAGGTACCATCTCCTACGAGCAGTACTTC,CASTLAGGTISYEQYF
TRBV18,TRBJ1-5,TRBD1,-,TGTGCCAGCTCATCCGGGACAGGGGACAAGAAGCCCCAGCATTTT,CASSSGTGDKKPQHF
TRBV29-1,TRBJ1-5,-,-,TGCAGCGTTGGTTCAGGGGTCAATCAGCCCCAGCATTTT,CSVGSGVNQPQHF
TRBV7-9,TRBJ2-1,TRBD1,-,TGTGCCAGCAGCTCCCGGGACAGGGGAGCGTCAGGTGAGCAGTTCTTC,CASSSRDRGASGEQFF
TRBV18,TRBJ2-2,-,-,TGTGCCAGCTCACCAAGCCCCCAGGGAAGGAACTCGAGGACCGGGGAGCTGTTTTTT,CASSPSPQGRNSRTGELFF
TRBV19,TRBJ2-2,-,-,TGTGCCAGTAGTATCAGGGGGGCGAACACCGGGGAGCTGTTTTTT,CASSIRGANTGELFF
TRBV25-1,TRBJ2-1,TRBD2,-,TGTGCCAGCAGTGAAGGGGGTAGCGGGAAGAGCTCCTACAATGAGCAGTTCTTC,CASSEGGSGKSSYNEQFF
TRBV28,TRBJ2-5,TRBD1,-,TGTGCCAGCAGTTCCTCCCTTCGGGACAGGCAAGAGACCCAGTACTTC,CASSSSLRDRQETQYF
TRBV6-5,TRBJ2-2,-,-,TGTGCCAGCAGGTCCTCCCTTAACACCGGGGAGCTGTTTTTT,CASRSSLNTGELFF
TRBV9,TRBJ2-5,TRBD1,-,TGTGCCAGCAGCGTAGCTCCGGACAGGACAGAGACCCAGTACTTC,CASSVAPDRTETQYF
TRBV5-1,TRBJ2-3,-,-,TGCGCCAGCAGCTTCGACATTCCTAGCACAGATACGCAGTATTTT,CASSFDIPSTDTQYF
TRBV5-6,TRBJ2-1,TRBD2,-,TGTGCCAGCAGCTTGTTGTCGGCTAGCGGGAGGGGTGAGCAGTTCTTC,CASSLLSASGRGEQFF
TRBV10-3,TRBJ2-3,TRBD2,-,TGTGCCATCAGCGAGACTAGCGGGAGTGTAGGTACGCAGTATTTT,CAISETSGSVGTQYF
TRBV28,TRBJ1-2,-,-,TGTGCCAGCAGCTCGACACTTTATGGCTACACCTTC,CASSSTLYGYTF
TRBV4-1,TRBJ2-3,TRBD2,-,TGCGCCAGCAGCCAACTAGCGGGATCGGGGACAGATACGCAGTATTTT,CASSQLAGSGTDTQYF
TRBV6-5,TRBJ1-3,-,-,TGTGCCAGCAGTTACTCGGTCCCCAGCGGTGGAAACACCATATATTTT,CASSYSVPSGGNTIYF
TRBV7-2,TRBJ1-3,TRBD1,-,TGTGCCAGCAGCCTCGGTTTGGGACAGGGTTCTCCCATATATTTT,CASSLGLGQGSPIYF
TRBV6-5,TRBJ2-1,TRBD2,-,TGTGCCAGCAGAGTCTCACTAGCGAGTAATGAGCAGTTCTTC,CASRVSLASNEQFF
TRBV14,TRBJ2-1,TRBD2,-,TGTGCCAGCAGCCGTCGGGAGGTCTACAATGAGCAGTTCTTC,CASSRREVYNEQFF
TRBV6-5,TRBJ1-2,TRBD1,-,TGTGCCAGCAGTTTCACCGGGACAGTCCTCTATGGCTACACCTTC,CASSFTGTVLYGYTF
TRBV18,TRBJ2-6,-,-,TGTGCCAGCTCACCGAGCTCTGGGGCCAACGTCCTGACTTTC,CASSPSSGANVLTF
TRBV6-5,TRBJ1-2,TRBD1,-,TGTGCCAGCCGGTTTACGGCAGGGGGCTATGGCTACACCTTC,CASRFTAGGYGYTF
TRBV4-3,TRBJ2-7,-,-,TGCGCCAGCAGCCAAGACCCCAGGGCGTACGAGCAGTACTTC,CASSQDPRAYEQYF
TRBV27,TRBJ2-7,-,-,TGTGCCAGCAGTTTGGGGGGTTTGGCGGGACGTTCCTACGAGCAGTACTTC,CASSLGGLAGRSYEQYF
TRBV7-9,TRBJ2-2,-,once,TGTGCCAGCAGCTCCCCGGCAGGCTCGAACACCGGGGAGCTGTTTTTT,CASSSPAGSNTGELFF
TRBV28,TRBJ2-5,-,once,TGTGCCACAAACCAAGAGACCCAGTACTTC,CATNQETQYF
TRBV5-6,TRBJ2-7,TRBD1,-,TGTGCCAGCGGCAAACCGGGACAGGGCTCCTACGAGCAGTACTTC,CASGKPGQGSYEQYF
TRBV5-4,TRBJ2-3,TRBD2,-,TGTGCCAGCAGCTTCGGACTAGCGGGAACAGATACGCAGTATTTT,CASSFGLAGTDTQYF
TRBV18,TRBJ2-1,TRBD2,-,TGTGCCAGCTCACCGGCCCTCTCTAGCGGGAGAACCTACAATGAGCAGTTCTTC,CASSPALSSGRTYNEQFF
TRBV9,TRBJ2-7,TRBD2,-,TGTGCCAGCAGCGTGGATGGCGGGAGCTGGTACGAGCAGTACTTC,CASSVDGGSWYEQYF
TRBV20-1,TRBJ1-5,-,-,TGCAGTGCTACCAAGGGGCAGCCCCAGCATTTT,CSATKGQPQHF
TRBV2,TRBJ1-5,TRBD1,-,TGTGCCAGCAGCCTAACAGGGGTGGGCAATCAGCCCCAGCATTTT,CASSLTGVGNQPQHF
TRBV7-2,TRBJ2-7,-,-,TGTGCCAGCAGCTTAGCCGGGAGTGCCTACGAGCAGTACTTC,CASSLAGSAYEQYF
TRBV5-1,TRBJ2-7,-,-,TGCGCCAGCAGCTCCTCACTAGCCTACGAGCAGTACTTC,CASSSSLAYEQYF
TRBV7-3,TRBJ2-3,TRBD1,-,TGTGCCAGCAGCCCAGGGACAGGGGCCACAGATTCGCAGTATTTT,CASSPGTGATDSQYF
TRBV18,TRBJ2-3,-,-,TGTGCCAGCTCACCTTGGGGCGGCCTGCGCGCAGATACGCAGTATTTT,CASSPWGGLRADTQYF
TRBV5-1,TRBJ1-1,TRBD1,-,TGCGCCAGCAGCATGGGACAGGGGTTCACTGAAGCTTTCTTT,CASSMGQGFTEAFF
TRBV2,TRBJ2-2,TRBD2,-,TGTGCCAGCAGACGACTAGCGGGAGGTCGATTTTTAAACACCGGGGAGCTGTTTTTT,CASRRLAGGRFLNTGELFF